Presented here are 7 T cell receptor beta chains from one specimen sequenced in a study of T cell changes during pregnancy in multiple sclerosis. Assay: immunoSEQ multiplex PCR; the TCRdb copy retains only in-frame clones and omits some. The table records tens of thousands of clones, 80% to 95% of them present only once. The sequencing used CD4+ T cells from peripheral blood mononuclear cells, collected in the third trimester of pregnancy. These receptor sequences come from a female donor with multiple sclerosis, enrolled in a pregnancy study.

CDR3 DNA: TGTGCCAGCAGCTTGGGCTGGACAGGGGTTGATGGCTACACCTTC. Translation gives CASSLGWTGVDGYTF. The chain has TRBV5-4 and TRBJ1-2; 9 nucleotides match TRBD1. Germline CDR1 SGHNT, CDR2 YYREEE (reference sequence). The junction had 6 bases not matched to a gene; V was cut back by 0 bases and J by 6 bases. There are 15 residues in the CDR3.

The genes are TRBV5-1 and TRBJ1-4, with D perhaps matching TRBD1 (6 bases). This CDR3 has 15 amino acids. V dropped 1 base and J dropped 5 bases, with 12 bases sitting between them. Per germline, CDR1 SGHRS and CDR2 YFSETQ. The DNA of the CDR3 is TGCGCCAGCAGCTTGATTCCAGGGGCCAATGAAAAACTGTTTTTT. The encoded protein is CASSLIPGANEKLFF.

This clone has only one observation. V and J are TRBV5-8 and TRBJ1-2; TRBD1 is a possible D gene (5 bases). CDR1 is SGHTS and CDR2 is YDEGEE in the germline V gene. V gave up 4 bases and J gave up 5 bases, with 12 bases separating them. The CDR3 is 13 residues long. CDR3 nucleotide sequence: TGTGCCAGCAGCCAGGGCCCCGAGTATGGCTACACCTTC. Its protein product is CASSQGPEYGYTF. The full variable domain, rest sourced from reference TRBV5-8 and TRBJ1-2, is EAGVTQSPTHLIKTRGQQATLRCSPISGHTSVYWYQQALGLGLQFLLWYDEGEERNRGNFPPRFSGRQFPNYSSELNVNALELEDSALYLCASSQGPEYGYTFGSGTRLTVV.

The V gene is TRBV9, the J gene TRBJ2-2, with 9 bases identical to TRBD2. The ends lost 4 bases at V and 2 bases at J; junction bases unmatched: 6. Germline V gives CDR1 SGDLS, CDR2 YYNGEE. The CDR3 contains 16 residues. CDR3 protein: CASSFGTSSNTGELFF. CDR3 DNA sequence: TGTGCCAGCAGCTTCGGGACTAGCAGTAACACCGGGGAGCTGTTTTTT.

This rearrangement joins TRBV2 to TRBJ2-7, with D perhaps TRBD2 (6 bases). This CDR3 region has 13 residues. V was clipped by 8 bases and J by 3 bases, with 14 bases between them. Germline CDR1 is SNHLY and CDR2 is FYNNEI. For the CDR3, the DNA is TGTGCCAGCGGCCGAGGACTAAACTACGAGCAGTACTTC. This encodes CASGRGLNYEQYF.

The CDR3: CASRNWAGGFGANVLTF. The CDR3 DNA sequence: TGCGCCAGCAGGAACTGGGCAGGGGGCTTTGGGGCCAACGTCCTGACTTTC. The J gene is TRBJ2-6, the V gene TRBV5-1; 8 bases line up with TRBD1. Germline lookup yields CDR1 SGHRS and CDR2 YFSETQ. Germline trimming cut 5 bases from V and 3 bases from J; bases unmatched to any gene: 10. The CDR3 extends over 17 amino acids.

The rearrangement joins TRBV7-9 to TRBJ2-4; D is possibly TRBD1 (6 bases). This CDR3 comprises 18 residues. V was trimmed by 3 bases and J by 0 bases, leaving 18 bases between them. Germline V gene sequence: CDR1 SEHNR, CDR2 FQNEAQ (reference sequence). CDR3: CASSLDLDSHLAKNIQYF. CDR3 nucleotides: TGTGCCAGCAGCTTGGATTTGGACAGCCATCTAGCCAAAAACATTCAGTACTTC.